A selection of T cell receptor beta chains follows, all from one sample in a study of PD-1 blockade in classical Hodgkin lymphoma. Data came from immunoSEQ multiplex PCR; TCRdb stores just in-frame clones and leaves some out. The sample lists 11,000 to 15,000 clones, roughly 78% occurring once. This sample comprised peripheral blood mononuclear cells (PBMCs), obtained before the second cycle of nivolumab. The source is a human donor with classical Hodgkin lymphoma. Both conserved end residues are part of each CDR3. A D gene is named only where the DNA matches it firmly. Rows may omit the clone size; those that give it use once, few, many or a size class.

len	v_gene	abundance	j_gene	d_gene	CDR3aa	CDR3nt
15	TRBV18	-	TRBJ1-4	-	CASSPYSATNEKLFF	TGTGCCAGCTCACCTTATTCAGCAACTAATGAAAAACTGTTTTTT
16	TRBV27	-	TRBJ1-6	TRBD1	CASTRTGPLYNSPLHF	TGTGCCAGCACCAGGACAGGGCCACTCTATAATTCACCCCTCCACTTT
16	TRBV7-9	-	TRBJ1-1	TRBD1	CASSLRGQGMNTEAFF	TGTGCCAGCAGCTTAAGGGGACAGGGAATGAACACTGAAGCTTTCTTT
13	TRBV7-8	-	TRBJ1-4	TRBD1	CASSPGTGRGLFF	TGTGCCAGCAGCCCGGGGACAGGGCGCGGGCTGTTTTTT
15	TRBV10-3	once	TRBJ2-7	-	CAISVGGTRSYEQYF	TGTGCCATCAGTGTAGGGGGGACTCGTTCCTACGAGCAGTACTTC
13	TRBV5-6	few	TRBJ2-5	TRBD2	CASTGLKQETQYF	TGTGCCAGCACGGGACTAAAACAGGAGACCCAGTACTTC
16	TRBV27	-	TRBJ2-5	TRBD2	CASSIGASGVEETQYF	TGTGCCAGCAGCATTGGGGCTAGCGGGGTCGAAGAGACCCAGTACTTC
14	TRBV7-2	-	TRBJ2-1	-	CASSLEMGVGSQFF	TGTGCCAGCAGCTTAGAGATGGGGGTGGGATCACAGTTCTTC
16	TRBV9	-	TRBJ1-6	-	CASSVGKGGSNSPLHF	TGTGCCAGCAGCGTAGGAAAGGGGGGGTCGAATTCACCCCTCCACTTT
12	TRBV2	-	TRBJ2-4	-	CASRGQLNIQYF	TGTGCCAGCAGAGGACAACTAAACATTCAGTACTTC
12	TRBV7-2	-	TRBJ2-2	-	CASSLERGELFF	TGTGCCAGCAGCTTAGAGAGGGGGGAGCTGTTTTTT
15	TRBV18	-	TRBJ2-7	-	CASSRQQATVYEQYF	TGTGCCAGCTCACGACAACAGGCTACCGTATACGAGCAGTACTTC
13	TRBV6-5	-	TRBJ2-7	-	CASSYPSPYEQYF	TGTGCCAGCAGTTACCCCTCACCCTACGAGCAGTACTTC
14	TRBV2	once	TRBJ1-2	-	CASSEIVSNYGYTF	TGTGCCAGCAGTGAGATCGTTTCTAACTATGGCTACACCTTC
12	TRBV28	-	TRBJ2-7	-	CASEAVGYEQYF	TGTGCCAGCGAGGCGGTGGGCTACGAGCAGTACTTC
18	TRBV18	-	TRBJ2-1	TRBD1	CASSPLKPGQSSRNEQFF	TGTGCCAGCTCACCCTTAAAACCGGGACAGTCCTCCCGCAATGAGCAGTTCTTC
10	TRBV6-5	-	TRBJ1-2	-	CASSLGGYTF	TGTGCCAGCAGTTTAGGTGGCTACACCTTC
14	TRBV5-1	-	TRBJ1-1	-	CASSQRYMDTEAFF	TGCGCCAGCAGCCAACGTTATATGGACACTGAAGCTTTCTTT
16	TRBV7-9	-	TRBJ2-7	-	CASSLGWGSVGYEQYF	TGTGCCAGCAGCTTAGGTTGGGGGAGCGTGGGCTACGAGCAGTACTTC
15	TRBV2	-	TRBJ2-1	TRBD2	CASRAGTSGLNEQFF	TGTGCCAGCAGAGCCGGGACTAGCGGCCTCAATGAGCAGTTCTTC
18	TRBV9	few	TRBJ2-3	TRBD2	CASSVGLAGGRGTDTQYF	TGTGCCAGCAGCGTGGGACTAGCGGGGGGCCGAGGCACAGATACGCAGTATTTT
17	TRBV11-2	-	TRBJ2-7	TRBD1	CASSQTLGWTGAYEQYF	TGCGCCAGCAGCCAAACCCTTGGTTGGACAGGTGCCTACGAGCAGTACTTC
13	TRBV6-5	-	TRBJ2-5	-	CASRLSGSETQYF	TGTGCCAGTCGACTGTCGGGGTCGGAGACCCAGTACTTC
14	TRBV6-4	-	TRBJ2-1	TRBD2	CASSVAGGGGEQFF	TGTGCCAGCAGTGTTGCGGGGGGCGGCGGTGAGCAGTTCTTC
14	TRBV7-2	-	TRBJ2-7	TRBD2	CASRSSGGTYEQYF	TGTGCCAGCAGGTCTAGCGGGGGGACCTACGAGCAGTACTTC
15	TRBV5-1	-	TRBJ2-7	-	CASSLEHLSSYEQYF	TGCGCCAGCAGCTTGGAACACCTGAGCTCCTACGAGCAGTACTTC
16	TRBV4-2	once	TRBJ2-1	TRBD2	CASSSFWGLAGVEQFF	TGTGCCAGCAGCTCCTTCTGGGGTCTAGCGGGGGTGGAGCAGTTCTTC
13	TRBV5-1	-	TRBJ2-5	-	CASSLIGSETQYF	TGCGCCAGCAGCTTGATAGGGTCCGAGACCCAGTACTTC
15	TRBV7-2	-	TRBJ2-3	-	CASSLASGAPGTQYF	TGTGCCAGCAGCTTAGCGTCAGGGGCTCCCGGTACGCAGTATTTT
18	TRBV18	-	TRBJ1-3	-	CASSPVVGGQSSGNTIYF	TGTGCCAGCTCACCGGTGGTCGGGGGCCAAAGCTCTGGAAACACCATATATTTT
13	TRBV27	-	TRBJ2-7	-	CASSLQGSGEQYF	TGTGCCAGCAGTCTACAGGGTTCGGGTGAGCAGTACTTC
17	TRBV5-1	few	TRBJ2-7	TRBD1	CASSPMTGGLISYEQYF	TGCGCCAGCAGCCCAATGACAGGGGGCCTAATCTCCTACGAGCAGTACTTC
13	TRBV29-1	medium-sized	TRBJ1-2	TRBD1	CSVRDRGDYGYTF	TGCAGCGTTAGGGACAGGGGAGACTATGGCTACACCTTC
15	TRBV5-1	-	TRBJ2-1	TRBD2	CASSLGHSGEVGQFF	TGCGCCAGCAGCTTGGGCCATAGCGGGGAGGTCGGGCAGTTCTTC